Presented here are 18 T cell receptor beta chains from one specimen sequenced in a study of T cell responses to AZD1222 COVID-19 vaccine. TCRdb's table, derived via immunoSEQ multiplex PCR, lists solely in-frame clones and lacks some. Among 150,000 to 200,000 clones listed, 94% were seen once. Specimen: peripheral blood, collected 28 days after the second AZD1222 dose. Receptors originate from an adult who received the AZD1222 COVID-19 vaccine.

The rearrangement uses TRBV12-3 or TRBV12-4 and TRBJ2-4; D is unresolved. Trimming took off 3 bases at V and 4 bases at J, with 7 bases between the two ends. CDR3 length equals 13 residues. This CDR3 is CASSFSQKNIQYF. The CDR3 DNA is TGTGCCAGCAGTTTTAGTCAAAAAAACATTCAGTACTTC.

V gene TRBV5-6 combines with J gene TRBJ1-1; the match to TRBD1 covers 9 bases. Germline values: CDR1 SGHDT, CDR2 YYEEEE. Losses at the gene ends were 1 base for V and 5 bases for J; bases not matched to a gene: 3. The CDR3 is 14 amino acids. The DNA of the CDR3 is TGTGCCAGCAGCTTGTACAGGGGGCAGACTGAAGCTTTCTTT. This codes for CASSLYRGQTEAFF.

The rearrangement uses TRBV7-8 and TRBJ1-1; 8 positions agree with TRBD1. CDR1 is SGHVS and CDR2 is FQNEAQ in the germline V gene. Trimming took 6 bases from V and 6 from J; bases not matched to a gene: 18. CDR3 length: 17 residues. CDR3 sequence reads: CASRTGRTGFRNAEAFF. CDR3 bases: TGTGCCAGCAGGACGGGTAGGACAGGGTTTCGTAACGCTGAAGCTTTCTTT. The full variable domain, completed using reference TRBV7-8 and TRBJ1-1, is GAGVSQSPRYKVAKRGQDVALRCDPISGHVSLFWYQQALGQGPEFLTYFQNEAQLDKSGLPSDRFFAERPEGSVSTLKIQRTQQEDSAVYLCASRTGRTGFRNAEAFFGQGTRLTVV.

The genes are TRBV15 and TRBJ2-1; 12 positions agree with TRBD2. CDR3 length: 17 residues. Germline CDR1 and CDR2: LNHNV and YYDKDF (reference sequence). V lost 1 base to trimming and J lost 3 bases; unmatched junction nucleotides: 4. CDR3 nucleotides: TGTGCCACCAGCAGAGGGACTAGCGGGGCTATCTACAATGAGCAGTTCTTC. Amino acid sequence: CATSRGTSGAIYNEQFF.

The CDR3 nucleotides are TGTGCCAGCAGCTCAGCCGGGACAGGGAGTACCGGGGAGCTGTTTTTT. This translates into CASSSAGTGSTGELFF. This chain uses TRBV5-6 with TRBJ2-2, with 9 nucleotides matching TRBD1. The V gene's germline CDR1 is SGHDT and CDR2 YYEEEE. J was trimmed by 5 bases and V by 3 bases; bases with no gene match: 8. CDR3 length: 16 amino acids.

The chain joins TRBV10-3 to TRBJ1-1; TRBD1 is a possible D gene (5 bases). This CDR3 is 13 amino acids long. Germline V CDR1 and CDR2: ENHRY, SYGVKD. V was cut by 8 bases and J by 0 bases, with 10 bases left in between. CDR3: CAIQQELNTEAFF. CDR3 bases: TGTGCCATCCAACAGGAGCTGAACACTGAAGCTTTCTTT.

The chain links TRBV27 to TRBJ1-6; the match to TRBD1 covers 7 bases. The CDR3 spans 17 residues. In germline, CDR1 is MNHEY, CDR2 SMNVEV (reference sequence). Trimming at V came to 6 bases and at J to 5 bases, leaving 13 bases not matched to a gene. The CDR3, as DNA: TGTGCCAGCAGCCACGGATCGGGGACAGTCAATAATTCACCCCTCCACTTT. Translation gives CASSHGSGTVNNSPLHF.

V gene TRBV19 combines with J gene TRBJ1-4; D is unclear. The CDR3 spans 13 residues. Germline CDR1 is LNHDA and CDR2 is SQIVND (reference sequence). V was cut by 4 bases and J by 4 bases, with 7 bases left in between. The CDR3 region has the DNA TGTGCCAGTAGTAACCGGGGTAATGAAAAACTGTTTTTT. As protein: CASSNRGNEKLFF.

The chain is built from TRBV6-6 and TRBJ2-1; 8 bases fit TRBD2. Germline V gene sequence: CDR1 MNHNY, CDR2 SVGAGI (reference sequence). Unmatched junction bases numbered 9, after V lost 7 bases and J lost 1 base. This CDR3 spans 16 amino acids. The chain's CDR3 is CASTGLADQSYNEQFF. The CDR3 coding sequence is TGTGCCAGCACCGGACTAGCCGACCAATCCTACAATGAGCAGTTCTTC.

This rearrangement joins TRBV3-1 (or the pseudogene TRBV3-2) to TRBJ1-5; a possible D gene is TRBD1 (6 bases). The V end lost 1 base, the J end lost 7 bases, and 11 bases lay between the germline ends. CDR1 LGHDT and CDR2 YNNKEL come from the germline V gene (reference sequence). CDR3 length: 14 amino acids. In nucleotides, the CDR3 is TGTGCCAGCAGCCAAGTACAGGGAGTACAGCCCCAGCATTTT. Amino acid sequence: CASSQVQGVQPQHF.

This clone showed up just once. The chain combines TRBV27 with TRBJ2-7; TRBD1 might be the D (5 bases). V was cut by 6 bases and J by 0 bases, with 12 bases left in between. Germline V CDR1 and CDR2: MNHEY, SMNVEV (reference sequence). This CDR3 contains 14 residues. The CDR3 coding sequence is TGTGCCAGCAGCCCAGGGTCCCTCTCCTACGAGCAGTACTTC. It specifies CASSPGSLSYEQYF.

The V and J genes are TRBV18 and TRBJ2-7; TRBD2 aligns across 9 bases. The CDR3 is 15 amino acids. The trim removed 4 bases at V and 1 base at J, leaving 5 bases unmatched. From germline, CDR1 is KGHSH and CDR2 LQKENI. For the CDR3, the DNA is TGTGCCAGCTCACGAGGGGCGGGAGGGTCCTACGAGCAGTACTTC. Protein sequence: CASSRGAGGSYEQYF.

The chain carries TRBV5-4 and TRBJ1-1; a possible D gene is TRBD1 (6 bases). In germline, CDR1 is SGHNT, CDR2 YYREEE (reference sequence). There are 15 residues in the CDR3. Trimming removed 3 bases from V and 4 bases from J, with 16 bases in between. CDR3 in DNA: TGTGCCAGCAGCTCCACTGACAGGCCTGGCACTGAAGCTTTCTTT. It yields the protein CASSSTDRPGTEAFF.

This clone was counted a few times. CDR3: CASSRQVYEQYF. CDR3 sequence (DNA): TGTGCCAGCAGCCGACAGGTCTACGAGCAGTACTTC. The genes are TRBV11-3 and TRBJ2-7; D is perhaps TRBD1 (6 bases). The CDR3 contains 12 residues. V was shortened by 5 bases and J by 3 bases, with 8 bases between the two germline ends. Germline-derived CDR1 and CDR2 are SGHNT and YENEEA.

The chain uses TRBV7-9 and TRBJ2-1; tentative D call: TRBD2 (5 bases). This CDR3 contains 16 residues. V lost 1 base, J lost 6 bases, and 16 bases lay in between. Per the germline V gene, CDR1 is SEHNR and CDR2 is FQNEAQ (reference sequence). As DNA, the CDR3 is TGTGCCAGCAGCTTAGTACGGTCCGGGATCCGCAATGAGCAGTTCTTC. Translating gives CASSLVRSGIRNEQFF.

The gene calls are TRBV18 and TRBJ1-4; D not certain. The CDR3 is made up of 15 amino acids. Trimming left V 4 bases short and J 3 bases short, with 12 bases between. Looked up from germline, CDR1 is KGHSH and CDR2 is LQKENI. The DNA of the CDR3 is TGTGCCAGCTCACTTAACACTGCTGCTAATGAAAAACTGTTTTTT. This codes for CASSLNTAANEKLFF. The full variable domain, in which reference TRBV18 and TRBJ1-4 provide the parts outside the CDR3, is NAGVMQNPRHLVRRRGQEARLRCSPMKGHSHVYWYRQLPEEGLKFMVYLQKENIIDESGMPKERFSAEFPKEGPSILRIQQVVRGDSAAYFCASSLNTAANEKLFFGSGTQLSVL.

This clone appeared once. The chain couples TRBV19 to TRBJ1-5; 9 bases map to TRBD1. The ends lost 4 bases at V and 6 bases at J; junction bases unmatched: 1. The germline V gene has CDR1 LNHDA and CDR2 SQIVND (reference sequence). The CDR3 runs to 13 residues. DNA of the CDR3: TGTGCCAGTAGTACGACAGGGGGTCAGCCCCAGCATTTT. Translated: CASSTTGGQPQHF.

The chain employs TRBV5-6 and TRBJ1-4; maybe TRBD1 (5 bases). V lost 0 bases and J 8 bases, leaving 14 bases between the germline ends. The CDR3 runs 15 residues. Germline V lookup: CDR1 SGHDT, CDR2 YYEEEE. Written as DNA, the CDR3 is TGTGCCAGCAGCTTGGGGGGACGGCAGGCGGAAAAACTGTTTTTT. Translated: CASSLGGRQAEKLFF.